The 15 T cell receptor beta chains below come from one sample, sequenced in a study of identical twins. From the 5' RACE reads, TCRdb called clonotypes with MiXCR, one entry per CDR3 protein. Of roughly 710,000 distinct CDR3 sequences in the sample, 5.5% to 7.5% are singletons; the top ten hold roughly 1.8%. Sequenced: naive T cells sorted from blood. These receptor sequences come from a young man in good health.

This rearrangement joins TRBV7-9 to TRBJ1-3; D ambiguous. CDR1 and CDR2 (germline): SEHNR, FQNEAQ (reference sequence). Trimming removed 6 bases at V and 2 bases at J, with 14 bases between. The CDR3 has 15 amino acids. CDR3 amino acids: CASSPPTGAGNTIYF. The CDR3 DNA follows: TGTGCCAGCAGTCCGCCGACGGGAGCTGGAAACACCATATATTTT.

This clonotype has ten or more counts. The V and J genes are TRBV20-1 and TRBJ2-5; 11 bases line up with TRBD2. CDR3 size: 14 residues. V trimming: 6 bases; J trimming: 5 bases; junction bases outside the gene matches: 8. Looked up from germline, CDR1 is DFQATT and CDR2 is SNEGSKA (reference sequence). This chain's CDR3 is CSAQLAGVVETQYF. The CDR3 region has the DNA TGCAGTGCCCAACTAGCGGGAGTTGTGGAGACCCAGTACTTC.

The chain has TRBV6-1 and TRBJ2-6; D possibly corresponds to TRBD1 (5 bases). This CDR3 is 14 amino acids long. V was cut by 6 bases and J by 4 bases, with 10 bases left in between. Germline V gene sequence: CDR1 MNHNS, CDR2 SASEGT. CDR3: CASRKGVGANVLTF. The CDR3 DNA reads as TGTGCCAGCAGAAAAGGGGTGGGGGCCAACGTCCTGACTTTC.

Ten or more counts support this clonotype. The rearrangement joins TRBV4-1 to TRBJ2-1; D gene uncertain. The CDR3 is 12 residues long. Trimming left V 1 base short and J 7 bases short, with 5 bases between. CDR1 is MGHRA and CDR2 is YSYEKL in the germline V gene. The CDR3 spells CASSQVTNEQFF. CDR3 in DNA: TGCGCCAGCAGCCAAGTGACAAATGAGCAGTTCTTC.

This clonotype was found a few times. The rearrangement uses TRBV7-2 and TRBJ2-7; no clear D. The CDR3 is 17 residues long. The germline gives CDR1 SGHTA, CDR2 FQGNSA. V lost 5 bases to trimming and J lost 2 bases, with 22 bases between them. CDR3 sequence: CASSPPSVVIATYEQYF. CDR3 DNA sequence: TGTGCCAGCAGCCCCCCTTCCGTGGTAATCGCTACCTACGAGCAGTACTTC.

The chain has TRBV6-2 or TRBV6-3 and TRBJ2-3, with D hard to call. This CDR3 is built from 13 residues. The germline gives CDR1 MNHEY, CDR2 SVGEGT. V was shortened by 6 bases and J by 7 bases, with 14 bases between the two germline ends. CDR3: CASSAERLYTQYF. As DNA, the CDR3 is TGTGCCAGCAGCGCCGAGAGGTTGTATACGCAGTATTTT.

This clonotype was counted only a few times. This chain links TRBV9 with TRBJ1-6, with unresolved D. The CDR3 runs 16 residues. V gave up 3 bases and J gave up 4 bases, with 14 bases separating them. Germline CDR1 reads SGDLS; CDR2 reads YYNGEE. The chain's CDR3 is CASSARHDTYNSPLHF. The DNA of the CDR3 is TGTGCCAGCAGCGCCCGACATGATACGTATAATTCACCCCTCCACTTT.

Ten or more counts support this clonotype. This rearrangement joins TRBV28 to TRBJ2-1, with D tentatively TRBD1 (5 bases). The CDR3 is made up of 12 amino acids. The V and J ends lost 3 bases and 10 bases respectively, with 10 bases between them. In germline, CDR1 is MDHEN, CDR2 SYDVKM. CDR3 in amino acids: CASSLSGWEQFF. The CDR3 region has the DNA TGTGCCAGCAGTTTGTCAGGGTGGGAGCAGTTCTTC.

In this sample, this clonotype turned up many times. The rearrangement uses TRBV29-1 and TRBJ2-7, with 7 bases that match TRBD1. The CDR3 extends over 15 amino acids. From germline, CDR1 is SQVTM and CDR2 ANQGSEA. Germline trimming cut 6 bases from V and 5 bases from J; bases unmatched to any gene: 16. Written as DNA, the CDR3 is TGCAGCGTAATAACAACAGGGGTTGGGTTCAACGAGCAGTACTTC. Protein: CSVITTGVGFNEQYF.

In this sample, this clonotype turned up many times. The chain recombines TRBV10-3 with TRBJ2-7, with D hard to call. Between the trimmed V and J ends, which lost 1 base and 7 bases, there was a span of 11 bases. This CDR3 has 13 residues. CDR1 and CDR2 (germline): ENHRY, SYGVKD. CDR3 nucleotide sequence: TGTGCCATCAGTGAGTTACCAGGTGTGGAGCAGTACGTC. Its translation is CAISELPGVEQYV.

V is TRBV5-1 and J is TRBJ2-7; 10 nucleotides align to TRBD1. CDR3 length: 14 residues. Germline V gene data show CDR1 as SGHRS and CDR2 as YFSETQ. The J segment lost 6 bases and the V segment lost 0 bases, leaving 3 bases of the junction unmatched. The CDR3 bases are TGCGCCAGCAGCTTGGGACAGGGGGCGATCGAGCAGTACTTC. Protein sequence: CASSLGQGAIEQYF. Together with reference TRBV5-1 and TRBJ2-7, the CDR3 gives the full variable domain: KAGVTQTPRYLIKTRGQQVTLSCSPISGHRSVSWYQQTPGQGLQFLFEYFSETQRNKGNFPGRFSGRQFSNSRSEMNVSTLELGDSALYLCASSLGQGAIEQYFGPGTRLTVT.

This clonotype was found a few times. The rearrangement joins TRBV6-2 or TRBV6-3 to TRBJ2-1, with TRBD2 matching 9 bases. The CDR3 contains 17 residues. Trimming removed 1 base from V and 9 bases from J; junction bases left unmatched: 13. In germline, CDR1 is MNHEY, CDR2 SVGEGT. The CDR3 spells CASSYYPAGGPLSEQFF. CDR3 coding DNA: TGTGCCAGCAGTTACTATCCGGCGGGAGGGCCTTTGAGTGAGCAGTTCTTC.

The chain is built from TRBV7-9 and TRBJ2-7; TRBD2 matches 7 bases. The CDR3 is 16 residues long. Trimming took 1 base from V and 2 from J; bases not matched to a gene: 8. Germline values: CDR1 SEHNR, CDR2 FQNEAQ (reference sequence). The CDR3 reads CASSLGSSSGPYEQYV. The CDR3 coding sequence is TGTGCCAGCAGCTTAGGCTCGTCTAGCGGACCCTACGAGCAGTACGTC.

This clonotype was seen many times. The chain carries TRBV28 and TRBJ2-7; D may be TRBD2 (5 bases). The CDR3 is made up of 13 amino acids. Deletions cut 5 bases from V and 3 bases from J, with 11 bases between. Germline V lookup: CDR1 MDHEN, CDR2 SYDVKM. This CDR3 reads CASSPGNGYEQYF. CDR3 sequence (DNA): TGTGCCAGCAGTCCGGGGAACGGCTACGAGCAGTACTTC.

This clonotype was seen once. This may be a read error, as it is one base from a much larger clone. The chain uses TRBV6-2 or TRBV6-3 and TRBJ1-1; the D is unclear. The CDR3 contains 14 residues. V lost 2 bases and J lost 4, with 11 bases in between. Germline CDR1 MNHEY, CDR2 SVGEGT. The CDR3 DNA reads TGTGCCAGCAGTTACAGGGTGAGCGGCACTGAAGCTTTCTTT. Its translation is CASSYRVSGTEAFF.